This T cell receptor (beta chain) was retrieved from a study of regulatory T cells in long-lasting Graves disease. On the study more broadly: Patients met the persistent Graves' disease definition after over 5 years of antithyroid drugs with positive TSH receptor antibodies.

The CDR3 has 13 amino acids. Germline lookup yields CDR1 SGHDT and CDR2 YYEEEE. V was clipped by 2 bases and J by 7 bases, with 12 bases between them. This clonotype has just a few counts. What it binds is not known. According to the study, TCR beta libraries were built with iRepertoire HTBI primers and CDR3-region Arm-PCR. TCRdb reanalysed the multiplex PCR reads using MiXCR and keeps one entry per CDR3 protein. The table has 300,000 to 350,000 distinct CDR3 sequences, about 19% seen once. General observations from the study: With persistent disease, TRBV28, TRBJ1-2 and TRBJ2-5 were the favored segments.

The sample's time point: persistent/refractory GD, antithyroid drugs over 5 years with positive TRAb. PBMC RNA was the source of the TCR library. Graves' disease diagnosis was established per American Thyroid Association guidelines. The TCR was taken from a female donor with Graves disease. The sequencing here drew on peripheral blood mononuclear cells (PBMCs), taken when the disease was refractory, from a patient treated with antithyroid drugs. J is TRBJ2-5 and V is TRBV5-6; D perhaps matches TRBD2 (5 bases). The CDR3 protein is CASSFITEGTQYF. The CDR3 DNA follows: TGTGCCAGCAGCTTTATAACAGAGGGGACCCAGTACTTC.